This T cell receptor beta chain was obtained from a study of chemoradiotherapy in HPV16-positive cancers. Study-wide background: A couple of HPV16-positive patients' cells yielded candidate HPV-specific clones and common motifs. Study-wide results and limits: Candidate HPV-specific clones and E7-related TCR motifs grew in tumor during treatment. Better recurrence-free survival went with HPV-responsive T-cell expansion in HPV16-positive patients.

Trimming removed 6 bases at V and 5 bases at J, with 16 bases between. The CDR3 has 14 amino acids. Germline lookup yields CDR1 LNHNV and CDR2 YYDKDF (reference sequence). This clone was observed a few times. Its specificity is unknown. Repeated repertoire sampling spanned the course of chemoradiotherapy. Only in-frame clones appear in the TCRdb table, and some are missing; sequencing was by immunoSEQ multiplex PCR. The table includes 4,500 to 6,500 clones, over 65% detected once. V and J are TRBV15 and TRBJ1-1; D unresolved. The receptor's source is a human donor with HPV-associated anogenital cancer. This sample was taken from a patient who underwent chemoradiotherapy. CDR3 sequence reads: CATRNTLGATEAFF. The CDR3, as DNA: TGTGCCACCAGAAATACCCTGGGAGCGACTGAAGCTTTCTTT.